This T cell receptor (beta chain) was documented in a study of blood T cell repertoires in COVID-19. Study context: T cells, B-cell-depleted T cells, or PBMCs provided the cDNA or gDNA that served as material.

Cohort 3 donors counted as recovered after two negative PCRs, clearance, or resolved symptoms. Only one count was recorded for this clone. V lost 0 bases and J lost 7; bases outside the gene matches: 14. The CDR3 loop spans 17 amino acids. CDR1 is MGHRA, CDR2 YSYEKL, per germline. Original methodology: Cell counts per sample came from amplifying reference gene primers. The assay was immunoSEQ multiplex PCR, and TCRdb's table has in-frame clones only and misses some. That table furnishes V, J and clone size, whereas the DNA furnished D and trimming. Of about 480,000 clones detected, around nine tenths appear once; the ten largest clones hold about 1.7%.

The chain recombines TRBV4-1 with TRBJ2-5; TRBD2 matches 7 bases. The sequence came from a woman aged 40 to 50 who had recovered from COVID-19. The sample taken for sequencing was PBMCs or T cells enriched from blood (not recorded which). CDR3 protein: CASSQEGLADLWGTQYF. The CDR3 coding sequence is TGCGCCAGCAGCCAAGAAGGTCTAGCGGATTTATGGGGGACCCAGTACTTC.